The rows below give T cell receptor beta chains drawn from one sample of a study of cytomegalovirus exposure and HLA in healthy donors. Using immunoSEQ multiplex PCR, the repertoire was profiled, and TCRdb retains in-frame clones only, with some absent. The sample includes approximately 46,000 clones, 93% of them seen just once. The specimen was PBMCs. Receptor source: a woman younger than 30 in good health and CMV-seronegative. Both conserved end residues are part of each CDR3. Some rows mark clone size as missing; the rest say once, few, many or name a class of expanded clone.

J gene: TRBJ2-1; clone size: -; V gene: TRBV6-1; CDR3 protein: CASSEEAGNYNEQFF
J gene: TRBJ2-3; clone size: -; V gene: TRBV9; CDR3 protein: CASSRRDRTTDTQYF
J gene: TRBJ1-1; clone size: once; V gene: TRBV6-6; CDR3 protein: CASSYSWAGTEAFF
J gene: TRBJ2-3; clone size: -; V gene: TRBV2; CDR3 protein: CASSEDLQTDTQYF
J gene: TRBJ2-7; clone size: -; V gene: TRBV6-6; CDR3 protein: CASNPGQGDYEQYF
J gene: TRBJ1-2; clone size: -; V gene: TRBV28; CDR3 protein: CASSRAGVYGYTF
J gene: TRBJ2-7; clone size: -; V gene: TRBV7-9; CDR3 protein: CASSLGGRSYEQYF
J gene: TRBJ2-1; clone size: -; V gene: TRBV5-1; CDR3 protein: CASSPTLAGVYNEQFF
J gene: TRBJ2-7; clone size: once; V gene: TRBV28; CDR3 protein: CASSQHPGQGDF
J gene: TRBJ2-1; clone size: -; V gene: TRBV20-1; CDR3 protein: CGGGNEQFF
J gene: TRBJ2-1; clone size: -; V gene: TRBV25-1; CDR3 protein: CASSESGTGVNNEQFF
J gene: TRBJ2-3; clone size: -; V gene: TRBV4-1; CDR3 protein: CASSQDKDRSTDTQYF
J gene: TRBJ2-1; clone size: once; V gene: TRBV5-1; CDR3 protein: CASSFSSGGRNEQFF
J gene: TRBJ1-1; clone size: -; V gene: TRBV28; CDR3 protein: CASSFMGQGAGEAFF
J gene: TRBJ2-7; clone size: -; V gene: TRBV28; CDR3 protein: CASSLAGGPYEQYF
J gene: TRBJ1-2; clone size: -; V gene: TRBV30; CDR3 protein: CASSPGVTF
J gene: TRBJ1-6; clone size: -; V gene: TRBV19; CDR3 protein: CASSRQGNDSPLHF
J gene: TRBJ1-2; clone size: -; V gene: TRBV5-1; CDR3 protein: CASSFDRGTDYGYTF
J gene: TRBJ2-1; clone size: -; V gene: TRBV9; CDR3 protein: CASSVEGRRGGRNEQFF
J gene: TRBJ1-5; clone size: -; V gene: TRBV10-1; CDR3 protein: CASILTGRGESDQPQHF
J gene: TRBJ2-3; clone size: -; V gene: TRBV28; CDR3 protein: CASQSGGPRDTQYF
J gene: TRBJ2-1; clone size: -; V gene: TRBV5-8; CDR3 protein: CASELGQSSYNEQFF
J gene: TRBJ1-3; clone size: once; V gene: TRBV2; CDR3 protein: CASSLNTIYF
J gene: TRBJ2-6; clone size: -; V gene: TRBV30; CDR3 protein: CAWSVITGYLDGANVLTF
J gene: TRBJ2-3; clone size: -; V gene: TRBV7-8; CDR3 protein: CASSTTTDTDTQYF
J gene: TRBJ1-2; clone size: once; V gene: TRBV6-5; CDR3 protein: CASRAGTGFYGYTF